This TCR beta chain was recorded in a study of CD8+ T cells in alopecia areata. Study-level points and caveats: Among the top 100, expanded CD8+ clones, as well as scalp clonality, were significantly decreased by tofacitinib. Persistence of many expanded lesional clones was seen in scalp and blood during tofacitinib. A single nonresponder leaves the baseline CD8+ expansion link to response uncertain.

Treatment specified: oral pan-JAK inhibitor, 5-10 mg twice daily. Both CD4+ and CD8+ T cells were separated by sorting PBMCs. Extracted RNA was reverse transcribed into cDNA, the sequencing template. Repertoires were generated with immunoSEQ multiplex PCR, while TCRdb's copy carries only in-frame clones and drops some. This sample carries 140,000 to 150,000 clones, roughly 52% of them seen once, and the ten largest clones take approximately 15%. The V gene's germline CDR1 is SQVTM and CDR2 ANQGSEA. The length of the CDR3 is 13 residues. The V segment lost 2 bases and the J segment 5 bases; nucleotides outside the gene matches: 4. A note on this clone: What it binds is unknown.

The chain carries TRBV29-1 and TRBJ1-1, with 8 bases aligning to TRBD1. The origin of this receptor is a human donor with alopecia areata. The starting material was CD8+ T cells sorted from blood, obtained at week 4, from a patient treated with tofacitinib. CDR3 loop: CSVEPGGGTEAFF. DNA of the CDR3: TGCAGCGTTGAACCAGGGGGCGGGACTGAAGCTTTCTTT.